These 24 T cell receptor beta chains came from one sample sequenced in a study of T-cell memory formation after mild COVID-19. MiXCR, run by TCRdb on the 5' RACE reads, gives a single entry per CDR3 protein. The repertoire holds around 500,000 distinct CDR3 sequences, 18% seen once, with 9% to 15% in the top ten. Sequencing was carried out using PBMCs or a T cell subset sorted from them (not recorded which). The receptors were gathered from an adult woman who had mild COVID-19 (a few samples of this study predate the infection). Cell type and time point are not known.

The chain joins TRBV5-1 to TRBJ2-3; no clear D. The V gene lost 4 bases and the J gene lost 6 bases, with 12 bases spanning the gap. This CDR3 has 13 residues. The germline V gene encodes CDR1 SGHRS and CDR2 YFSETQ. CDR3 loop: CASSPALGDTQYF. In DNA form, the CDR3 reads TGCGCCAGCAGCCCGGCCCTTGGGGATACGCAGTATTTT.

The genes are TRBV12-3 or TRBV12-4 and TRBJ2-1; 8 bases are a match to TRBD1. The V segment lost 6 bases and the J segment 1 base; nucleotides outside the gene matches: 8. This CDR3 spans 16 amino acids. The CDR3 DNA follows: TGTGCCAGCAGCGACCCGGGACAGGTTTCCTACAATGAGCAGTTCTTC. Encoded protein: CASSDPGQVSYNEQFF.

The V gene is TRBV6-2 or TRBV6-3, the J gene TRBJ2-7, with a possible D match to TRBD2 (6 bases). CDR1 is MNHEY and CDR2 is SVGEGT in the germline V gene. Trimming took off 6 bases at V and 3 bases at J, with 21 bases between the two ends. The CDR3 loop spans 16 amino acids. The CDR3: CASSEPVTSSIYEQYF. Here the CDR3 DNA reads TGTGCCAGCAGCGAACCCGTCACTAGCTCGATCTACGAGCAGTACTTC.

DNA for the CDR3: TGTGCCAGCAGCCAGGACAGGGTCTTCTCTGGGGCCAACGTCCTGACTTTC. It specifies CASSQDRVFSGANVLTF. J is TRBJ2-6 and V is TRBV14; TRBD1 matches 8 bases. After removal of 3 bases from V and 0 bases from J, the junction contained 4 bases not matched to a gene. This CDR3 is built from 17 residues. Looked up from germline, CDR1 is SGHDN and CDR2 is FVKESK.

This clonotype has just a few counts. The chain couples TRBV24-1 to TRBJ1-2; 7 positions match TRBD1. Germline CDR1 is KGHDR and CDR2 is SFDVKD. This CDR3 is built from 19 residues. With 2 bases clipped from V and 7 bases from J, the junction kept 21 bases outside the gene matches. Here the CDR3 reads CATSDWGRGSGTLSGGYTF. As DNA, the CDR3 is TGTGCCACCAGTGATTGGGGCAGGGGGAGCGGTACGCTAAGCGGTGGCTACACCTTC.

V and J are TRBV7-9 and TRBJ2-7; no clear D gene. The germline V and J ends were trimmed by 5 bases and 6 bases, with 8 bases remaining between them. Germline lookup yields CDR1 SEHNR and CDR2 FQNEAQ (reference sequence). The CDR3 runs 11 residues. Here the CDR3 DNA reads TGTGCCAGCAGCCCCCTAGTCGAGCAGTACTTC. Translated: CASSPLVEQYF.

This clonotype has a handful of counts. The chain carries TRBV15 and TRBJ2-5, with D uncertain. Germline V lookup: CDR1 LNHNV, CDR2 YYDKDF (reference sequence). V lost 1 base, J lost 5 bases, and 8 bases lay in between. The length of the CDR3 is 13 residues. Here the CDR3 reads CATSRVMTETQYF. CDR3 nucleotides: TGTGCCACCAGCAGAGTTATGACGGAGACCCAGTACTTC. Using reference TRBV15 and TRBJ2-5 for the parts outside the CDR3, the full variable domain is DAMVIQNPRYQVTQFGKPVTLSCSQTLNHNVMYWYQQKSSQAPKLLFHYYDKDFNNEADTPDNFQSRRPNTSFCFLDIRSPGLGDTAMYLCATSRVMTETQYFGPGTRLLVL.

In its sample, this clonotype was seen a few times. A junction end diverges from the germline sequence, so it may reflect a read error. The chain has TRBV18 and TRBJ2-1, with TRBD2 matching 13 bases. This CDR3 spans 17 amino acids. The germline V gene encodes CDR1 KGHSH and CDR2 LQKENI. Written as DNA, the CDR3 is TGTGCCAGCTCTCCACCAGGGGGACTAGCGGGGAACAATGAGCAGTTCTTC. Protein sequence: CASSPPGGLAGNNEQFF. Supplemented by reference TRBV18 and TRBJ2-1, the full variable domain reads NAGVMQNPRHLVRRRGQEARLRCSPMKGHSHVYWYRQLPEEGLKFMVYLQKENIIDESGMPKERFSAEFPKEGPSILRIQQVVRGDSAAYFCASSPPGGLAGNNEQFFGPGTRLTVL.

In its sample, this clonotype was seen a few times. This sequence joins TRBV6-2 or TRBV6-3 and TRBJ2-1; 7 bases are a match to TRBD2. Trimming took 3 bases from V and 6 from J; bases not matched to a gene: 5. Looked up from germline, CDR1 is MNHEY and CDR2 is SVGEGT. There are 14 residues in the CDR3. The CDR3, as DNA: TGTGCCAGCAGTTATGGTCTAGCGGTCAATGAGCAGTTCTTC. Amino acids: CASSYGLAVNEQFF.

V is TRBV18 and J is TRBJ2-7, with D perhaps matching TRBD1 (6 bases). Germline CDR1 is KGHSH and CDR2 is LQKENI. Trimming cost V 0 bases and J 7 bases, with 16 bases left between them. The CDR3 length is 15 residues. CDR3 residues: CASSPPAGARLEQYF. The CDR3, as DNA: TGTGCCAGCTCACCACCGGCAGGGGCCCGCCTTGAGCAGTACTTC. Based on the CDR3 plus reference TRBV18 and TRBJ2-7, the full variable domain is NAGVMQNPRHLVRRRGQEARLRCSPMKGHSHVYWYRQLPEEGLKFMVYLQKENIIDESGMPKERFSAEFPKEGPSILRIQQVVRGDSAAYFCASSPPAGARLEQYFGPGTRLTVT.

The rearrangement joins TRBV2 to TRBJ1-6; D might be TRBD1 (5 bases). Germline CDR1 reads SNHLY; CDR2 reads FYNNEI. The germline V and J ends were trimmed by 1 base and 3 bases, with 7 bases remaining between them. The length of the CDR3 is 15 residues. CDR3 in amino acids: CASSEGGNYNSPLHF. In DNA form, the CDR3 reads TGTGCCAGCAGTGAAGGGGGGAACTATAATTCACCCCTCCACTTT.

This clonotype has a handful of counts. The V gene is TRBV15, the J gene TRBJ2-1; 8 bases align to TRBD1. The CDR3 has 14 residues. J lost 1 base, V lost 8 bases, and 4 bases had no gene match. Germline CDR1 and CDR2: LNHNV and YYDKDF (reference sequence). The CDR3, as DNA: TGTGCCACCGGGCAGGGGGCATCCTACAATGAGCAGTTCTTC. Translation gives CATGQGASYNEQFF.

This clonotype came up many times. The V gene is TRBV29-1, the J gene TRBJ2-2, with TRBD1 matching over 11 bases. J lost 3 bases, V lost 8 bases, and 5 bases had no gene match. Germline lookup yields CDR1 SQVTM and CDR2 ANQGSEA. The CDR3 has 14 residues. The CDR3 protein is CSIRDRGDTGELFF. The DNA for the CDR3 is TGCAGCATCCGGGACAGGGGGGACACCGGGGAGCTGTTTTTT.

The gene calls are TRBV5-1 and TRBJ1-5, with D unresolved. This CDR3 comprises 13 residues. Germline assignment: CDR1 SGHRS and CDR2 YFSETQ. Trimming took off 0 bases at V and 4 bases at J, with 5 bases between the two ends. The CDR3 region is CASSLAENQPQHF. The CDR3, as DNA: TGCGCCAGCAGCTTGGCTGAGAATCAGCCCCAGCATTTT.

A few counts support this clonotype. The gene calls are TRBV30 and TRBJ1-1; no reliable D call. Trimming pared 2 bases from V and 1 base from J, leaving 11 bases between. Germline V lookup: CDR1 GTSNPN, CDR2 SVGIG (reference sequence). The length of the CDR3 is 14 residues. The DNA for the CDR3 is TGTGCCTGGAGTTTCGGACCGGAGAACACTGAAGCTTTCTTT. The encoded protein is CAWSFGPENTEAFF.

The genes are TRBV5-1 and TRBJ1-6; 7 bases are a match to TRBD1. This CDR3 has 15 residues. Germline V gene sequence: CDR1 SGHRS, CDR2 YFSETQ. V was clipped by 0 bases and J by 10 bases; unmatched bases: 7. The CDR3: CASSLVGQGESPLHF. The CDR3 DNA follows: TGCGCCAGCAGCTTGGTCGGGCAGGGGGAATCACCCCTCCACTTT.

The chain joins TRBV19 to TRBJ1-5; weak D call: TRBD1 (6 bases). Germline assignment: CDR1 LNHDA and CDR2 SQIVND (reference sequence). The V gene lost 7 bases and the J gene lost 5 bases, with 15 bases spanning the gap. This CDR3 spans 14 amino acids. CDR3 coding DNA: TGTGCCAGTAACCTAAGGGGGAGTTATCAGCCCCAGCATTTT. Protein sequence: CASNLRGSYQPQHF. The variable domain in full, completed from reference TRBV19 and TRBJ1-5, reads DGGITQSPKYLFRKEGQNVTLSCEQNLNHDAMYWYRQDPGQGLRLIYYSQIVNDFQKGDIAEGYSVSREKKESFPLTVTSAQKNPTAFYLCASNLRGSYQPQHFGDGTRLSIL.

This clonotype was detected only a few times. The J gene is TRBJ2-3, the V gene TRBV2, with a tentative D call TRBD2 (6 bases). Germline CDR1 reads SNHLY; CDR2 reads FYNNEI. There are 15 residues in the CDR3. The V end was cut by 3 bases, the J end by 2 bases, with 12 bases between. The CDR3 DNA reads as TGTGCCAGCAGTGATGGGGGAGGCAACACAGATACGCAGTATTTT. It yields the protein CASSDGGGNTDTQYF.

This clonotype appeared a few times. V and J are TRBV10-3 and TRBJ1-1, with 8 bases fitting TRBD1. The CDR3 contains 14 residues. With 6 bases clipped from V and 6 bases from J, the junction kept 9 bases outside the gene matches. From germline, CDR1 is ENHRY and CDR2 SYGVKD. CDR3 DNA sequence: TGTGCCATCAGGGACAGGGTGCTAGTCGCTGAAGCTTTCTTT. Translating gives CAIRDRVLVAEAFF.

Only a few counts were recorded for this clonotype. This chain's CDR3 is CASSLGRTVSGANVLTF. The CDR3 DNA follows: TGTGCCAGCAGCTTAGGAAGGACAGTCTCTGGGGCCAACGTCCTGACTTTC. This chain connects TRBV7-6 to TRBJ2-6; D possibly corresponds to TRBD1 (6 bases). The germline gives CDR1 SGHVS, CDR2 FNYEAQ. This CDR3 has 17 amino acids. Trimming shortened V by 1 base and J by 0 bases, and 10 bases separated the two germline ends. Full variable domain (remainder filled in from reference TRBV7-6 and TRBJ2-6): GAGVSQSPRYKVTKRGQDVALRCDPISGHVSLYWYRQALGQGPEFLTYFNYEAQQDKSGLPNDRFSAERPEGSISTLTIQRTEQRDSAMYRCASSLGRTVSGANVLTFGAGSRLTVL.

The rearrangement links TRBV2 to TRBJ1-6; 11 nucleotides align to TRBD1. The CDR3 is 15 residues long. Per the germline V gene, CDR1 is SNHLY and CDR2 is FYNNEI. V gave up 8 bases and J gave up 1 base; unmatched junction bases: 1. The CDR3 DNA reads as TGTGCCAGCCGGGACAGGGGGTCCTATAATTCACCCCTCCACTTT. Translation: CASRDRGSYNSPLHF.

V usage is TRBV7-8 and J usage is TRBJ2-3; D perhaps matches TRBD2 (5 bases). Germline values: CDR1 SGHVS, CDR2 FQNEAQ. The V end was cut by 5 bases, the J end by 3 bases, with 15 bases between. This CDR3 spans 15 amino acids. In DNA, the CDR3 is TGTGCCAGCAGCACCCGACCGGCGGGTACAGATACGCAGTATTTT. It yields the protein CASSTRPAGTDTQYF.

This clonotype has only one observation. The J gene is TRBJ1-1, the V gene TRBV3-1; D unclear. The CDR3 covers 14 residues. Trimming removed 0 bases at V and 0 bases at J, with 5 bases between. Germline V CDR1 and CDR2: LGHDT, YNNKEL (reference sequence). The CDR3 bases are TGTGCCAGCAGCCAAGAGGCCTTGAACACTGAAGCTTTCTTT. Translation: CASSQEALNTEAFF.

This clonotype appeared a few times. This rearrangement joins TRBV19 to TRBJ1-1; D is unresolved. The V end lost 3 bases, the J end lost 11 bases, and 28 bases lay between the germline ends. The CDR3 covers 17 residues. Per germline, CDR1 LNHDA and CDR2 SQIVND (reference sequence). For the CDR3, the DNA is TGTGCCAGTAGTATTTTGATGGTCGCTGGTCCCAAATTCGCGGCTTTCTTT. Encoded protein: CASSILMVAGPKFAAFF.